A selection of T cell receptor beta chains follows, all from one sample in a study of blood T cell repertoires in COVID-19. Clones were read by immunoSEQ multiplex PCR, and TCRdb kept only the in-frame ones, dropping some. The repertoire holds 150,000 to 200,000 clones, with roughly nine tenths as singletons. Material for sequencing was peripheral blood. These receptors all come from a young man with acute or convalescent COVID-19. Both conserved end residues are part of each CDR3. Each record gives: J gene, D gene, clone size, V gene, CDR3 protein, CDR3 DNA. The D gene is left open where the match is weak. Only some rows state a clone size, as once, few, many or a class for expanded clones.

J: TRBJ2-1
D: TRBD2
size: NA
V: TRBV7-6
CDR3: CASSSRTSGGSSYNEQFF
DNA: TGTGCCAGCAGCTCCCGGACTAGCGGGGGGAGCTCCTACAATGAGCAGTTCTTC

J: TRBJ1-2
D: NA
size: NA
V: TRBV6-6
CDR3: CASSYSSGPPNYGYTF
DNA: TGTGCCAGCAGTTACTCGTCAGGCCCTCCTAACTATGGCTACACCTTC

J: TRBJ1-5
D: NA
size: NA
V: TRBV30
CDR3: CAWSWALTNQPQHF
DNA: TGTGCCTGGAGTTGGGCCTTAACAAATCAGCCCCAGCATTTT

J: TRBJ2-2
D: TRBD1
size: NA
V: TRBV2
CDR3: CASRGTGGTGELFF
DNA: TGTGCCAGCAGAGGGACAGGGGGAACCGGGGAGCTGTTTTTT

J: TRBJ2-1
D: TRBD2
size: NA
V: TRBV9
CDR3: CASSFGTSGGITNEQFF
DNA: TGTGCCAGCAGCTTCGGGACTAGCGGGGGGATAACGAATGAGCAGTTCTTC

J: TRBJ1-5
D: TRBD1
size: NA
V: TRBV19
CDR3: CAGSGQGNQPQHF
DNA: TGTGCCGGCTCTGGACAGGGAAATCAGCCCCAGCATTTT

J: TRBJ1-3
D: NA
size: NA
V: TRBV4-1
CDR3: CASSQDDPAVSGNTIYF
DNA: TGCGCCAGCAGCCAAGACGACCCGGCGGTCTCTGGAAACACCATATATTTT

J: TRBJ1-1
D: NA
size: NA
V: TRBV2
CDR3: CASSAPLDREAFF
DNA: TGTGCCAGCAGTGCGCCCCTAGACAGGGAAGCTTTCTTT

J: TRBJ1-2
D: TRBD1
size: NA
V: TRBV5-1
CDR3: CASSFQGGDGYTF
DNA: TGCGCCAGCAGTTTCCAGGGGGGAGATGGCTACACCTTC

J: TRBJ1-2
D: NA
size: NA
V: TRBV9
CDR3: CASSGYDRISGYTF
DNA: TGTGCCAGCAGCGGATATGACAGAATCTCTGGCTACACCTTC

J: TRBJ2-2
D: TRBD2
size: once
V: TRBV27
CDR3: CASSLSGGAHGELFF
DNA: TGTGCCAGCAGTCTTAGCGGGGGGGCCCACGGGGAGCTGTTTTTT

J: TRBJ1-2
D: TRBD1
size: NA
V: TRBV7-9
CDR3: CASSPPDRGDYGYTF
DNA: TGTGCCAGCAGCCCACCAGACAGGGGGGACTATGGCTACACCTTC

J: TRBJ1-2
D: TRBD1
size: NA
V: TRBV28
CDR3: CASSSGQGGPTNYGYTF
DNA: TGTGCCAGCAGTTCAGGACAGGGGGGGCCCACTAACTATGGCTACACCTTC

J: TRBJ1-4
D: TRBD1
size: NA
V: TRBV5-1
CDR3: CASSEPGQPIF
DNA: TGCGCCAGCAGCGAACCGGGACAGCCGATTTTT

J: TRBJ2-6
D: TRBD1
size: NA
V: TRBV5-1
CDR3: CASGTGDSGANVLTF
DNA: TGCGCCAGCGGGACAGGGGACTCTGGGGCCAACGTCCTGACTTTC

J: TRBJ2-5
D: TRBD2
size: NA
V: TRBV25-1
CDR3: CASTRTSGQETQYF
DNA: TGTGCCAGCACGCGGACTAGCGGCCAAGAGACCCAGTACTTC

J: TRBJ2-5
D: NA
size: NA
V: TRBV6-1
CDR3: CASSEPFGQETQYF
DNA: TGTGCCAGCAGTGAACCGTTCGGCCAAGAGACCCAGTACTTC

J: TRBJ2-5
D: NA
size: NA
V: TRBV5-1
CDR3: CASSLEQGETQYF
DNA: TGCGCCAGCAGCTTGGAACAGGGCGAGACCCAGTACTTC

J: TRBJ2-1
D: TRBD2
size: NA
V: TRBV5-6
CDR3: CASSLGRGLAGTYNEQFF
DNA: TGTGCCAGCAGCTTGGGGCGTGGTCTAGCGGGGACCTACAATGAGCAGTTCTTC

J: TRBJ1-1
D: NA
size: NA
V: TRBV10-3
CDR3: CAISEKQTNTEAFF
DNA: TGTGCCATCAGTGAAAAACAGACGAACACTGAAGCTTTCTTT

J: TRBJ1-2
D: TRBD1
size: NA
V: TRBV7-9
CDR3: CASSAGTGGANYGYTF
DNA: TGTGCCAGCAGCGCCGGGACAGGGGGGGCTAACTATGGCTACACCTTC

J: TRBJ2-5
D: NA
size: NA
V: TRBV7-2
CDR3: CASSLLPRQPQETQYF
DNA: TGTGCCAGCAGCTTGTTGCCGAGACAGCCACAAGAGACCCAGTACTTC

J: TRBJ2-5
D: TRBD2
size: NA
V: TRBV6-2/TRBV6-3
CDR3: CASSYEIAGRETQYF
DNA: TGTGCCAGCAGTTACGAGATAGCGGGGCGCGAGACCCAGTACTTC

J: TRBJ1-6
D: NA
size: once
V: TRBV5-1
CDR3: CASSLAAQGGSPLHF
DNA: TGCGCCAGCAGCTTGGCAGCACAGGGTGGGTCACCCCTCCACTTT

J: TRBJ1-5
D: TRBD1
size: NA
V: TRBV6-1
CDR3: CASSGGDSAYSNQPQHF
DNA: TGTGCCAGCAGTGGCGGGGACAGTGCTTATAGCAATCAGCCCCAGCATTTT

J: TRBJ2-1
D: NA
size: NA
V: TRBV30
CDR3: CAFRGYNEQFF
DNA: TGTGCCTTCAGGGGTTACAATGAGCAGTTCTTC

J: TRBJ1-1
D: NA
size: NA
V: TRBV5-6
CDR3: CASSLNIGPPDTEAFF
DNA: TGTGCCAGCAGCTTGAACATTGGCCCCCCTGACACTGAAGCTTTCTTT

J: TRBJ2-5
D: NA
size: NA
V: TRBV7-9
CDR3: CASSPQGETQYF
DNA: TGTGCCAGCAGCCCCCAGGGGGAGACCCAGTACTTC

J: TRBJ2-2
D: NA
size: NA
V: TRBV29-1
CDR3: CSVEQGNTGELFF
DNA: TGCAGCGTTGAACAGGGAAACACCGGGGAGCTGTTTTTT

J: TRBJ1-1
D: NA
size: NA
V: TRBV2
CDR3: CASRGQYTEAFF
DNA: TGTGCCAGCAGAGGACAGTACACTGAAGCTTTCTTT

J: TRBJ2-2
D: TRBD2
size: NA
V: TRBV5-6
CDR3: CASSHDGVGGGANTGELFF
DNA: TGTGCCAGCAGTCACGACGGGGTTGGCGGGGGGGCCAACACCGGGGAGCTGTTTTTT

J: TRBJ2-1
D: NA
size: NA
V: TRBV7-2
CDR3: CASSLVSGQGYNEQFF
DNA: TGTGCCAGCAGCTTAGTCTCAGGTCAGGGTTACAATGAGCAGTTCTTC

J: TRBJ2-2
D: NA
size: NA
V: TRBV2
CDR3: CASSEVRGRAGELFF
DNA: TGTGCCAGCAGTGAAGTCAGGGGTCGAGCCGGGGAGCTGTTTTTT

J: TRBJ1-5
D: NA
size: NA
V: TRBV2
CDR3: CASKQDLSNQPQHF
DNA: TGTGCCAGCAAACAGGACCTCAGCAATCAGCCCCAGCATTTT

J: TRBJ2-5
D: TRBD1
size: NA
V: TRBV3-1/TRBV3-2
CDR3: CASSQSLQGYQETQYF
DNA: TGTGCCAGCAGCCAAAGCTTACAGGGGTACCAAGAGACCCAGTACTTC

J: TRBJ1-5
D: TRBD1
size: few
V: TRBV19
CDR3: CASSILTGGNQPQHF
DNA: TGTGCCAGTAGTATTCTGACAGGGGGAAATCAGCCCCAGCATTTT